This TCR beta chain was sequenced for a study of molecular identifiers for immune sequencing clone quantification. Study-wide points: In naive cells, under 1% of molecules belonged to clones above 20 RNA copies, against over 99% in effector cells.

The length of the CDR3 is 13 residues. V dropped 4 bases and J dropped 4 bases, with 11 bases sitting between them. Regarding this clonotype: No antigen is known for it.

Each CDR3 protein is one row after TCRdb ran MiXCR on the PCR reads. The repertoire holds approximately 630,000 distinct CDR3 sequences, with 25% as singletons. Sequencing input: naive CD8+ T cells from blood, with Jurkat cell RNA spiked in. Subset defined: FACS-sorted CD8+CD4-CCR7+CD45RA+ naive T cells. The chain joins TRBV12-3 or TRBV12-4 to TRBJ2-7; D is perhaps TRBD2 (6 bases). The TCR originated in a human donor in good health. Some libraries in this study had Jurkat cell RNA spiked in. This CDR3 is CASSWRGVYEQYF. The CDR3 nucleotides read TGTGCCAGCAGTTGGAGGGGTGTTTACGAGCAGTACTTC.